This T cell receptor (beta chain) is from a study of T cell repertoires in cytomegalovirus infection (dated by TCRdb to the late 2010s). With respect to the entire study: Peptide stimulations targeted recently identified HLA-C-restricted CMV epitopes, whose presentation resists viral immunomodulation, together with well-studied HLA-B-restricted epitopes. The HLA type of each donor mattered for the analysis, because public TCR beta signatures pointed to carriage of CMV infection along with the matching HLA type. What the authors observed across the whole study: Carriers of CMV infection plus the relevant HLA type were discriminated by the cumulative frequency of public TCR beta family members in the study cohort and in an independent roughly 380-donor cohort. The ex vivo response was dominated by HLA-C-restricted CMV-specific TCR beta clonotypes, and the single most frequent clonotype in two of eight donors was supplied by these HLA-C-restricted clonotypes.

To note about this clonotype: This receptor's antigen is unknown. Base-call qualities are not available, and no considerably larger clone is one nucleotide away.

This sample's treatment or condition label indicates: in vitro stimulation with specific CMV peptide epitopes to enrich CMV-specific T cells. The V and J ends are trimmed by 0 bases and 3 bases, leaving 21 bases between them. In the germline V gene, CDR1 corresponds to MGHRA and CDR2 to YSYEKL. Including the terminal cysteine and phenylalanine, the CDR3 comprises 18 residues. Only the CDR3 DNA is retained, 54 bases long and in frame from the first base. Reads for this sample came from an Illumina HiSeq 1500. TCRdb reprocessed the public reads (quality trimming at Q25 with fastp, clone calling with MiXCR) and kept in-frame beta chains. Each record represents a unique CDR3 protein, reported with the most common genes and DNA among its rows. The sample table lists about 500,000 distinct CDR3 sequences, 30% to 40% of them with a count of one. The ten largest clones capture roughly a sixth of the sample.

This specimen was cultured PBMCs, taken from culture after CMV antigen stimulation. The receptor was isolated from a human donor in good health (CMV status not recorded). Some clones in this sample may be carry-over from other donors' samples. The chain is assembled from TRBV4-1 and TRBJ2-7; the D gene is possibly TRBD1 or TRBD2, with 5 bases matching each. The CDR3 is CASSQEFSRDGGNYEQYF. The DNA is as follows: TGCGCCAGCAGCCAAGAGTTTTCCCGGGACGGAGGCAACTACGAGCAGTACTTC.